The clone carrying this T cell receptor beta chain was picked up a small number of times. Antigen: not known. A second PCR, run for roughly 6 to 11 cycles, used a sample-barcoded 5' primer plus a J-beta primer mix. TCRdb reprocessed the 5' RACE reads via MiXCR and lists one record per CDR3 protein. The sample includes approximately 780,000 distinct CDR3 sequences, around a quarter seen only once; the top ten take over 2.5%. This sample is part of a study of blood T cells in healthy people across ages. Whole-study findings and limits: TCR beta diversity tracked closely with naive T cell percentage.

The germline V gene encodes CDR1 KGHSH and CDR2 LQKENI. The CDR3 has 16 amino acids. The V and J ends lost 2 bases and 11 bases, in that order; junction bases with no gene match: 13. Researchers report isolating at least 6.5 million PBMCs per sample. This sample was also put to use in a study of T cells of mothers and their children.

Sequencing input: blood. This receptor was obtained from a boy between 10 and 17 years old in good health. V and J are TRBV18 and TRBJ2-5; 11 bases fit TRBD2. CDR3 in amino acids: CASSPIAGGPLDKQYF. Here the CDR3 DNA reads TGTGCCAGCTCACCAATAGCGGGGGGGCCTCTCGACAAGCAGTACTTC.